This TCR beta chain is from a study of shared clonotypes between healthy human individuals. Study-level information: CD4 naive and memory got three plates each, CD8 naive two, CD8 memory one.

On sorted subsets, replicate PCRs used about 200 ng DNA, or around 30,000 T cell genomes. Some clones are missing from TCRdb's copy, which holds only in-frame ones; the method was immunoSEQ multiplex PCR. In the table there are roughly 2,500,000 clones, roughly 93% of which are singletons. This CDR3 contains 15 residues. V lost 3 bases and J lost 1, with 11 bases in between. CDR1 LNHNV and CDR2 YYDKDF come from the germline V gene (reference sequence). Partitioning of CD4+ cells yielded a CD45RA+ naive subset and a CD45RA-negative memory subset. The source is a man younger than 30 in good health. Some clones in this sample may be carry-over from other donors' samples. The genes are TRBV15 and TRBJ2-3; D is unclear. Sequenced sample: naive CD4+ T cells from PBMCs. The subset denotes: CD45RA+ positively selected. The CDR3 here is CATSRARQRTDTQYF. CDR3 sequence (DNA): TGTGCCACCAGCAGGGCCAGGCAGCGCACAGATACGCAGTATTTT.